The rows below give T cell receptor beta chains drawn from one sample of a study of cytomegalovirus exposure and HLA in healthy donors. Clones were read by immunoSEQ multiplex PCR, and TCRdb kept only the in-frame ones, dropping some. The sample yields about 330,000 clones, roughly 87% seen once. Sequencing was done on a sample of PBMCs. Source of these receptors: a woman in her thirties in good health and CMV-seropositive. The CDR3 runs from the conserved cysteine through the conserved F or W. D genes are given only for firm matches. Clone size, where shown, is once, few, many, or a class for clones that have expanded.

D gene: NA
J gene: TRBJ1-4
clone size: NA
V gene: TRBV7-2
CDR3 DNA: TGTGCCAGCAGCTTATCAGGGTTCGGTGAAAAACTGTTTTTT
CDR3 protein: CASSLSGFGEKLFF

D gene: NA
J gene: TRBJ2-7
clone size: NA
V gene: TRBV14
CDR3 DNA: TGTGCCAGCAGCCAAGATTTTGATCAGGACGAGCAGTACTTC
CDR3 protein: CASSQDFDQDEQYF

D gene: NA
J gene: TRBJ1-1
clone size: NA
V gene: TRBV30
CDR3 DNA: TGTGCCTGGAGTATACGGACAGCCTCGAACACTGAAGCTTTCTTT
CDR3 protein: CAWSIRTASNTEAFF

D gene: TRBD1
J gene: TRBJ1-2
clone size: NA
V gene: TRBV5-1
CDR3 DNA: TGCGCCAGCAGCTCGGGACAGGGGTTGGCTGGCTACACCTTC
CDR3 protein: CASSSGQGLAGYTF

D gene: NA
J gene: TRBJ2-7
clone size: once
V gene: TRBV27
CDR3 DNA: TGTGCCAGCAGGCCGGACCGAGGCTTGGGTTCCTACGAGCAGTACTTC
CDR3 protein: CASRPDRGLGSYEQYF

D gene: NA
J gene: TRBJ1-4
clone size: NA
V gene: TRBV9
CDR3 DNA: TGTGCCAGCAGCGTGTCAAGGGTAGAAGGGGAAAAACTGTTTTTT
CDR3 protein: CASSVSRVEGEKLFF

D gene: NA
J gene: TRBJ2-7
clone size: NA
V gene: TRBV19
CDR3 DNA: TGTGCCAGTAGTTCACGTCCGGGCCCACCCTACGAGCAGTACTTC
CDR3 protein: CASSSRPGPPYEQYF

D gene: NA
J gene: TRBJ2-1
clone size: NA
V gene: TRBV7-2
CDR3 DNA: TGTGCCAGCAGCTTAGTAGGGGAGGTACGCAATGAGCAGTTCTTC
CDR3 protein: CASSLVGEVRNEQFF

D gene: NA
J gene: TRBJ2-5
clone size: few
V gene: TRBV6-5
CDR3 DNA: TGTGCCAGCAGTTACCTGGGGGGCCAAGAGACCCAGTACTTC
CDR3 protein: CASSYLGGQETQYF

D gene: TRBD1
J gene: TRBJ1-2
clone size: NA
V gene: TRBV19
CDR3 DNA: TGTGCCGTAGGACAGGCGAACTATGGCTACACCTTC
CDR3 protein: CAVGQANYGYTF

D gene: NA
J gene: TRBJ2-7
clone size: once
V gene: TRBV5-4
CDR3 DNA: TGTGCCAGCAGCCCCACTCCGGGACACCTTTACGAGCAGTACTTC
CDR3 protein: CASSPTPGHLYEQYF

D gene: NA
J gene: TRBJ1-2
clone size: NA
V gene: TRBV20-1
CDR3 DNA: TGCAGTGCTAGTCTGGACTATGGCTACACCTTC
CDR3 protein: CSASLDYGYTF

D gene: TRBD2
J gene: TRBJ2-1
clone size: NA
V gene: TRBV4-3
CDR3 DNA: TGCGCCAGCAGCCAAGGAGGCGCGGGGGAAAGGCAGTTCTTC
CDR3 protein: CASSQGGAGERQFF

D gene: NA
J gene: TRBJ2-1
clone size: NA
V gene: TRBV18
CDR3 DNA: TGTGCCAGCTCACCACGTTCCCAGGGGTCCTACAATGAGCAGTTCTTC
CDR3 protein: CASSPRSQGSYNEQFF

D gene: NA
J gene: TRBJ2-7
clone size: NA
V gene: TRBV9
CDR3 DNA: TGTGCCAGCAGCGTAGCGCGTGACCCCTACGAGCAGTACTTC
CDR3 protein: CASSVARDPYEQYF

D gene: NA
J gene: TRBJ1-1
clone size: NA
V gene: TRBV28
CDR3 DNA: TGTGCCAGCAGTTTCGTGACAGTGAACACTGAAGCTTTCTTT
CDR3 protein: CASSFVTVNTEAFF

D gene: NA
J gene: TRBJ2-7
clone size: NA
V gene: TRBV27
CDR3 DNA: TGTGCCAGCAGTTTATCGATTCTCTACGAGCAGTACTTC
CDR3 protein: CASSLSILYEQYF

D gene: TRBD1
J gene: TRBJ1-3
clone size: NA
V gene: TRBV19
CDR3 DNA: TGTGCCAGTAGTACCGGGACAGCAACTGGAAACACCATATATTTT
CDR3 protein: CASSTGTATGNTIYF

D gene: TRBD2
J gene: TRBJ2-2
clone size: NA
V gene: TRBV11-3
CDR3 DNA: TGTGCCAGCAGCTTAGCCCTAGCGGGGGGCGCCGGGGAGCTGTTTTTT
CDR3 protein: CASSLALAGGAGELFF

D gene: NA
J gene: TRBJ2-7
clone size: NA
V gene: TRBV18
CDR3 DNA: TGTGCCAGCTCACCACGGCAAAACGGACCCTACGAGCAGTACTTC
CDR3 protein: CASSPRQNGPYEQYF

D gene: TRBD2
J gene: TRBJ2-1
clone size: few
V gene: TRBV25-1
CDR3 DNA: TGTGCCAGCAGTGAAACCACTAGCGGTGGCTCCTACAATGAGCAGTTCTTC
CDR3 protein: CASSETTSGGSYNEQFF

D gene: TRBD1
J gene: TRBJ1-1
clone size: NA
V gene: TRBV10-3
CDR3 DNA: TGTGCCATCAGTGAGGGGGGGACAGCGAACACTGAAGCTTTCTTT
CDR3 protein: CAISEGGTANTEAFF

D gene: NA
J gene: TRBJ2-7
clone size: NA
V gene: TRBV15
CDR3 DNA: TGTGCCACCAGCAGAGACCCAGGGTATTCCTACGAGCAGTACTTC
CDR3 protein: CATSRDPGYSYEQYF

D gene: TRBD2
J gene: TRBJ2-7
clone size: once
V gene: TRBV27
CDR3 DNA: TGTGCCAGCACCTTTAGCGGGAGGGCCCACGAGCAGTACTTC
CDR3 protein: CASTFSGRAHEQYF

D gene: TRBD1
J gene: TRBJ1-6
clone size: NA
V gene: TRBV27
CDR3 DNA: TGTGCCAGCAAAGAGGGGGCCAATTCACCCCTCCACTTT
CDR3 protein: CASKEGANSPLHF

D gene: TRBD2
J gene: TRBJ2-3
clone size: NA
V gene: TRBV5-4
CDR3 DNA: TGTGCCAGCAGTCAGCGACTAGCGGGGGGGCGAGATACGCAGTATTTT
CDR3 protein: CASSQRLAGGRDTQYF

D gene: NA
J gene: TRBJ2-7
clone size: NA
V gene: TRBV9
CDR3 DNA: TGTGCCAGCAGCGCCAGCGACTACGAGCAGTACTTC
CDR3 protein: CASSASDYEQYF

D gene: NA
J gene: TRBJ1-2
clone size: NA
V gene: TRBV9
CDR3 DNA: TGTGCCAGCAGCGCGACCAGGGGATACGACTATGGCTACACCTTC
CDR3 protein: CASSATRGYDYGYTF

D gene: TRBD1
J gene: TRBJ1-2
clone size: NA
V gene: TRBV2
CDR3 DNA: TGTGCCAGCAGTGAAAAGGACAGGGACTATTATGGCTACACCTTC
CDR3 protein: CASSEKDRDYYGYTF

D gene: NA
J gene: TRBJ2-7
clone size: NA
V gene: TRBV14
CDR3 DNA: TGTGCCAGCAGCCAAGGACAGTTCTACGAGCAGTACTTC
CDR3 protein: CASSQGQFYEQYF

D gene: TRBD1
J gene: TRBJ2-5
clone size: NA
V gene: TRBV29-1
CDR3 DNA: TGCAGCGGCCGACCGGGACAGAGACAAGAGACCCAGTACTTC
CDR3 protein: CSGRPGQRQETQYF

D gene: TRBD2
J gene: TRBJ2-3
clone size: NA
V gene: TRBV5-6
CDR3 DNA: TGTGCCAGCAGCTTGGGAGGCGGGAGTAGCACAGATACGCAGTATTTT
CDR3 protein: CASSLGGGSSTDTQYF